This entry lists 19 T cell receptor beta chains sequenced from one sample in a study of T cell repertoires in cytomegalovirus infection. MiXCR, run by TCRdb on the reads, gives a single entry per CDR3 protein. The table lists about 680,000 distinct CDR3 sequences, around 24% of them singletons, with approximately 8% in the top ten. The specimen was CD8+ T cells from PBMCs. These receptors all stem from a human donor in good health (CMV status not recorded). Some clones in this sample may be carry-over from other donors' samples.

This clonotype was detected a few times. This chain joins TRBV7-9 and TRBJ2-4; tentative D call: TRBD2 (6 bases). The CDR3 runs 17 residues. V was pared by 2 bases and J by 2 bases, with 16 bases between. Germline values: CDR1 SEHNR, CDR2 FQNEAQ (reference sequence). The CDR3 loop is CASSLLRGSESKNIQYF. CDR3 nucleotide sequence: TGTGCCAGCAGCTTACTACGGGGGTCCGAGTCCAAAAACATTCAGTACTTC.

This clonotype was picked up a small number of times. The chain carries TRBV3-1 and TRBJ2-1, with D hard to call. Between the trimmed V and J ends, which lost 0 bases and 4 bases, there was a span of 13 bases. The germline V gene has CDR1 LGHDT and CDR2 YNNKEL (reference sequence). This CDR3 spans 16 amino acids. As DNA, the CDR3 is TGTGCCAGCAGCCAAGACGGGCTACTCGATTACAATGAGCAGTTCTTC. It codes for CASSQDGLLDYNEQFF.

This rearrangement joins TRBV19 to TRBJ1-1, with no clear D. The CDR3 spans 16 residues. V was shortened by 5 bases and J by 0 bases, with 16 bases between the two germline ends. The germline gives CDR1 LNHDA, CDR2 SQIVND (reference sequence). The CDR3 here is CASSPSFRAMNTEAFF. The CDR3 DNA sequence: TGTGCCAGTAGTCCCAGCTTTAGGGCCATGAACACTGAAGCTTTCTTT. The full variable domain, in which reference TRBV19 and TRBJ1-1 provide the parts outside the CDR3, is DGGITQSPKYLFRKEGQNVTLSCEQNLNHDAMYWYRQDPGQGLRLIYYSQIVNDFQKGDIAEGYSVSREKKESFPLTVTSAQKNPTAFYLCASSPSFRAMNTEAFFGQGTRLTVV.

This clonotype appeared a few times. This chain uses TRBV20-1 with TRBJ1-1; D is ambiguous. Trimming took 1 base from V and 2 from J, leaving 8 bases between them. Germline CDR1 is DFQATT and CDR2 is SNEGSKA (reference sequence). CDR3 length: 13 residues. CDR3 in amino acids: CSARGPTNTEAFF. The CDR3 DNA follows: TGCAGTGCTAGAGGTCCAACTAACACTGAAGCTTTCTTT.

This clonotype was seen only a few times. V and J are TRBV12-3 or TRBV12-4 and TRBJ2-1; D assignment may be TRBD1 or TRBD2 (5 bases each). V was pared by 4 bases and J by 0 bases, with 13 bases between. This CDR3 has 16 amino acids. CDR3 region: CASSSTRDGSYNEQFF. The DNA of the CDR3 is TGTGCCAGCAGTTCAACCCGGGACGGCTCCTACAATGAGCAGTTCTTC.

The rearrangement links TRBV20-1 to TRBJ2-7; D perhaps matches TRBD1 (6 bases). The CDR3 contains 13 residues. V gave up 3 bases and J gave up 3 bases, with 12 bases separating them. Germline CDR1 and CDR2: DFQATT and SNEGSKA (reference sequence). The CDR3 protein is CSARAGQSYEQYF. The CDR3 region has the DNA TGCAGTGCTAGGGCTGGACAGAGCTACGAGCAGTACTTC.

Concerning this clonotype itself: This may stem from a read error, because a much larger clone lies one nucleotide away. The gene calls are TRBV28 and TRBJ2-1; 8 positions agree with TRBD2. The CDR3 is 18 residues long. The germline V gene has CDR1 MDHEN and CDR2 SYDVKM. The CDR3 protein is CANSLLRGGGGNYNEQFF. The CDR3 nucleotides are TGTGCCAACAGTTTATTACGGGGTGGCGGGGGGAACTACAATGAGCAGTTCTTC. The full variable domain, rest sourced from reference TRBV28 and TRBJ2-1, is DVKVTQSSRYLVKRTGEKVFLECVQDMDHENMFWYRQDPGLGLRLIYFSYDVKMKEKGDIPEGYSVSREKKERFSLILESASTNQTSMYLCANSLLRGGGGNYNEQFFGPGTRLTVL.

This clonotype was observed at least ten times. The CDR3 loop reads CASSYGPTGMNTGELFF. Here the CDR3 DNA reads TGTGCCAGCAGTTACGGGCCCACAGGGATGAACACCGGGGAGCTGTTTTTT. The chain combines TRBV6-5 with TRBJ2-2, with D perhaps matching TRBD1 (6 bases). Deletions cut 2 bases from V and 1 base from J, with 14 bases between. CDR1 and CDR2 from the germline V gene are MNHEY and SVGAGI. This CDR3 has 17 amino acids.

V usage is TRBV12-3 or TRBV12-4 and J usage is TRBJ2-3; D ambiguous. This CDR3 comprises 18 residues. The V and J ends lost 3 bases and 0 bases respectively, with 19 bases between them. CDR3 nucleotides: TGTGCCAGCAGTTTCCGAGTTGGTAGCACCTCTAGCACAGATACGCAGTATTTT. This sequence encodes CASSFRVGSTSSTDTQYF.

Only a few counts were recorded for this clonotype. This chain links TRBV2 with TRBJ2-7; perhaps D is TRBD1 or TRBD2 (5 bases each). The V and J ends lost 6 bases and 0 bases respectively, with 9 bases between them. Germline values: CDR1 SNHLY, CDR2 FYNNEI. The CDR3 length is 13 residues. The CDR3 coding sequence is TGTGCCAGCAGCGGGGCCAACTCCTACGAGCAGTACGTC. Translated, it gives CASSGANSYEQYV.

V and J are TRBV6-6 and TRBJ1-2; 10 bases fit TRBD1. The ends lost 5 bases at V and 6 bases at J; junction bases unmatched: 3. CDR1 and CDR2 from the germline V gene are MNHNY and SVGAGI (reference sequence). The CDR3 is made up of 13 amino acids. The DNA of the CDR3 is TGTGCCAGCAGTGACGGGACAGGGGATGGCTACACCTTC. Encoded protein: CASSDGTGDGYTF.

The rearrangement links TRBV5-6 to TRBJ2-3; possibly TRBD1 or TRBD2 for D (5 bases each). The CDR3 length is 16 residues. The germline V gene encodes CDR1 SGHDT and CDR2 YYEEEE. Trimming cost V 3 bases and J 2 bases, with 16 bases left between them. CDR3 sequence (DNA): TGTGCCAGCAGCTCGCCGGGACCGAGCTACACAGATACGCAGTATTTT. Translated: CASSSPGPSYTDTQYF.

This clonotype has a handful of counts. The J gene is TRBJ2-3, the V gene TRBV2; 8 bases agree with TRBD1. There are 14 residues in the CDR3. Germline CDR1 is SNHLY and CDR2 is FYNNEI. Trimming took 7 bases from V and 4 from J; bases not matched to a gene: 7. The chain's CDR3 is CASIGSGGPDTQYF. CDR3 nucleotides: TGTGCCAGCATAGGGTCAGGGGGCCCAGATACGCAGTATTTT.

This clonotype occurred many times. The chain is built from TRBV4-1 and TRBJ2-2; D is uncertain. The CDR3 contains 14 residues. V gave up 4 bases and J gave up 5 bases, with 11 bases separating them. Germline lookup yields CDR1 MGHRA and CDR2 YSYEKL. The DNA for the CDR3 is TGCGCCAGCAGCCTGTGGGGTGCGACCGGGGAGCTGTTTTTT. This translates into CASSLWGATGELFF.

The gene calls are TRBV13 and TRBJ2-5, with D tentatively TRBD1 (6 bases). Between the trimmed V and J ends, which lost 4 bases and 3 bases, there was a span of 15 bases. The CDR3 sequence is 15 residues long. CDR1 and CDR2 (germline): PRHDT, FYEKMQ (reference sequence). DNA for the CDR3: TGTGCCAGCAGCTCAACGGGACATAGTAAAGAGACCCAGTACTTC. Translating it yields CASSSTGHSKETQYF.

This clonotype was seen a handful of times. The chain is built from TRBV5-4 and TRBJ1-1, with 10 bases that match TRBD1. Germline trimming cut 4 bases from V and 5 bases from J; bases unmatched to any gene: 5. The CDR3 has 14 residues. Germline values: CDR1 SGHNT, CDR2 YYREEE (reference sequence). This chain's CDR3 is CASSGPGQGTEAFF. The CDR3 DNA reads TGTGCCAGCAGCGGCCCGGGACAGGGGACTGAAGCTTTCTTT.

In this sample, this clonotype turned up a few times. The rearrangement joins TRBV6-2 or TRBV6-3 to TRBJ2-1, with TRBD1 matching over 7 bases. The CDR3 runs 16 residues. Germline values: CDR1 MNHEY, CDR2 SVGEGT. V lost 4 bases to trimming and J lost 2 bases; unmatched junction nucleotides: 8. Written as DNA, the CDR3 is TGTGCCAGCAGTTCCACCCCCGGGACAGCCTACAATGAGCAGTTCTTC. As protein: CASSSTPGTAYNEQFF.

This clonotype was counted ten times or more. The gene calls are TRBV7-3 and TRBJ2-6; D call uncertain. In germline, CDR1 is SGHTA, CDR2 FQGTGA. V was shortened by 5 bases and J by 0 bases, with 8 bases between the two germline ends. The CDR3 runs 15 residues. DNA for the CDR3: TGTGCCAGCAGCGCACTTTCCTCTGGGGCCAACGTCCTGACTTTC. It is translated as CASSALSSGANVLTF.

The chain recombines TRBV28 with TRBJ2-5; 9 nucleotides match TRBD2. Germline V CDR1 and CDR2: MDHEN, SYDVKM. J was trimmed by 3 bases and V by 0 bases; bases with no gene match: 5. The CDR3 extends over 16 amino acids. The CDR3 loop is CASSLWVAGAEETQYF. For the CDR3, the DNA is TGTGCCAGCAGTTTATGGGTAGCGGGGGCGGAAGAGACCCAGTACTTC.